This T cell receptor beta chain was sequenced for a study of control samples from healthy donors and cancer patients. Produced via immunoSEQ multiplex PCR; TCRdb's table is partial and in-frame only. Seen here are about 100,000 clones, more than 85% observed once, and the top ten hold 7.8%. The germline gives CDR1 GTSNPN, CDR2 SVGIG (reference sequence). The CDR3 spans 15 residues. Trimming removed 2 bases at V and 8 bases at J, with 18 bases between. The chain has TRBV30 and TRBJ1-4; D is perhaps TRBD1 (5 bases). This clonotype originated in a man aged 30 to 45 in good health. Sequencing used blood. CDR3 sequence (DNA): TGTGCCTGGAGTTCTCTCGGGCAGCGGGGGGAAAAACTGTTTTTT. Translation gives CAWSSLGQRGEKLFF.